This T cell receptor beta chain emerged from a study of cytomegalovirus exposure and HLA in healthy donors. This clone was detected once. Primers for the PCR totalled 60 Vbeta and 13 Jbeta. Sequencing was performed with immunoSEQ multiplex PCR; in TCRdb, only in-frame clones are kept and a portion is missing. The sample includes 90,000 to 150,000 clones, about 60% of them seen just once. The V gene's germline CDR1 is SGHAT and CDR2 FQDESV (reference sequence). V was shortened by 5 bases and J by 1 base, with 8 bases between the two germline ends. The CDR3 totals 13 residues. Sequencing was performed on PBMCs. The TCR sequence derives from a man aged 35 to 55 in good health and CMV-seropositive. V usage is TRBV11-1 and J usage is TRBJ1-1; TRBD1 might be the D (6 bases). The chain's CDR3 is CASSLDRNTEAFF. CDR3 coding DNA: TGTGCCAGCAGCCTGGACAGGAACACTGAAGCTTTCTTT.